The present entry profiles one TCR beta chain with its context. This sample stems from a study of blood T cell repertoires in COVID-19. Study information: Collection of acute and convalescent COVID-19 samples took place in the United States, Italy and Spain. The analysed material was cDNA or gDNA that came from T cells, B-cell-depleted T cells, or PBMCs.

Produced via immunoSEQ multiplex PCR; TCRdb's table is partial and in-frame only. This table has over 35,000 clones, around 83% appearing once. Germline CDR1 reads MNHEY; CDR2 reads SMNVEV (reference sequence). Trimming stripped 3 bases from V and 6 bases from J, with 15 bases between. This CDR3 comprises 16 residues. The sample comprised peripheral blood. The chain employs TRBV27 and TRBJ1-6; no reliable D call. The sequence was obtained from a man aged 60 to 75 with active or convalescent COVID-19. The DNA for the CDR3 is TGTGCCAGCAGTTTCGGGATCAGCAAGGCTAATTCACCCCTCCACTTT. This encodes CASSFGISKANSPLHF.